What follows are 9 T cell receptor beta chains derived from one specimen sequenced in a study of T cells in women clearing cervical HPV infection. Sequencing was performed with immunoSEQ multiplex PCR; in TCRdb, only in-frame clones are kept and a portion is missing. The table gives around 21,000 clones; the top ten clones make up about 15% of it. Sample: blood buffy coat. Every receptor here comes from a woman between 18 and 69 years old with a cervical HPV16 infection that either progressed to CIN3+ or cleared (not recorded which).

Regarding this clone: The read gets to within 3 residues of the CDR3 end, and the germline J gene fills in the rest. The V gene is TRBV5-1, the J gene TRBJ2-1; a possible D gene is TRBD1 (6 bases). Trimming shortened V by 4 bases and J by 4 bases, and 15 bases separated the two germline ends. This CDR3 has 15 residues. CDR1 and CDR2 from the germline V gene are SGHRS and YFSETQ. CDR3 sequence reads: CASSQTGQTYNEQFF. The CDR3 bases that were read are TGCGCCAGCAGCCAAACAGGGCAGACATACAATGAG.

Concerning this clone: The sequence runs out 3 residues before the end of the CDR3; the remainder is reconstructed from the germline J gene. The rearrangement uses TRBV20-1 and TRBJ1-2; D may be TRBD1 (5 bases). Germline V gene sequence: CDR1 DFQATT, CDR2 SNEGSKA (reference sequence). CDR3 length: 16 amino acids. V lost 2 bases and J 1 base, leaving 17 bases between the germline ends. CDR3 protein: CSARLPSAGSNYGYTF. The sequenced CDR3 bases are TGCAGTGCTAGATTGCCTTCTGCAGGGAGTAACTATGGC.

Remarks on this clone: The read comes to an end 3 residues before the CDR3 does, leaving the germline J gene to fill in the end. The chain joins TRBV10-3 to TRBJ1-5, with D unclear. The CDR3 extends over 13 amino acids. Germline V gives CDR1 ENHRY, CDR2 SYGVKD. V was clipped by 0 bases and J by 5 bases, with 5 bases between them. The sequenced CDR3 bases are TGTGCCATCAGTGAGTCAAGGGATCAGCCC. This codes for CAISESRDQP. The CDR3 reads in full as CAISESRDQPQHF.

Note on this clone: The read ends 3 residues early relative to the CDR3; the germline J gene fills the gap. The rearrangement links TRBV6-1 to TRBJ2-1, with a weak D call TRBD2 (7 bases). V lost 3 bases, J lost 4 bases, and 13 bases lay in between. The germline CDR1 and CDR2 sequences are MNHNS and SASEGT. CDR3 length: 15 residues. CDR3: CASSDRGGAYNEQFF. The CDR3 bases that were read are TGTGCCAGCAGTGATAGGGGGGGGGCGTACAATGAG.

Note on this clone: An end of the junction does not agree with germline; a read error may underlie this. The same CDR3 is also encoded by other DNA sequences in this sample. The covered CDR3 bases are TGTGCCTTTAAGAGGGGAAACACA. Protein product: CAFKRGNT. The whole CDR3 protein reads CAFKRGNTIYF. V and J are TRBV30 and TRBJ1-3; TRBD1 might be the D (5 bases). The CDR3 is cut off 3 residues early in the read; its end comes from the germline J gene. Germline V gene sequence: CDR1 GTSNPN, CDR2 SVGIG (reference sequence). The CDR3 covers 11 residues. Filled out from reference TRBV30 and TRBJ1-3, the complete variable domain reads SQTIHQWPATLVQPVGSPLSLECTVEGTSNPNLYWYRQAAGRGLQLLFYSVGIGQISSEVPQNLSASRPQDRQFILSSKKLLLSDSGFYLCAFKRGNTIYFGEGSWLTVV.

On this clone: The read stops 3 residues short of the end of the CDR3; the missing end is completed from the germline J gene. The chain employs TRBV7-2 and TRBJ1-1; no firm D call. CDR1 and CDR2 from the germline V gene are SGHTA and FQGNSA. The CDR3 is made up of 14 amino acids. V was shortened by 1 base and J by 1 base, with 7 bases between the two germline ends. CDR3 amino acids: CASSLDRWNTEAFF. The sequenced CDR3 bases are TGTGCCAGCAGCTTAGACAGATGGAACACTGAA.

A word on this clone: The read stops 3 residues short of the end of the CDR3; the missing end is completed from the germline J gene. The chain is built from TRBV5-1 and TRBJ2-7; possibly TRBD2 for D (6 bases). Germline CDR1 reads SGHRS; CDR2 reads YFSETQ. V was trimmed by 5 bases and J by 4 bases, leaving 13 bases between them. The CDR3 loop spans 13 amino acids. The CDR3 loop is CASRKDGGYEQYF. The CDR3 bases that were read are TGCGCCAGCAGAAAGGACGGGGGTTACGAG.

Regarding this clone: Read sequence stops 3 residues before the CDR3 end, and the germline J gene provides the missing end. This sequence joins TRBV20-1 and TRBJ2-7; tentative D call: TRBD2 (7 bases). Per germline, CDR1 DFQATT and CDR2 SNEGSKA (reference sequence). Trimming removed 6 bases from V and 3 bases from J, with 18 bases in between. CDR3 length: 14 amino acids. The covered CDR3 bases are TGCAGTGCCCTGCCGTCGGGGGGCCTCTACGAG. Protein: CSALPSGGLYE. The CDR3 as a whole reads CSALPSGGLYEQYF.

A word on this clone: The read finishes 3 residues shy of the CDR3 end, and the germline J gene is used to complete it. The rearrangement joins TRBV6-2 or TRBV6-3 to TRBJ1-5; perhaps TRBD1 as D (5 bases). The CDR3 runs to 16 residues. CDR1 MNHEY and CDR2 SVGEGT come from the germline V gene. Trimming took off 0 bases at V and 2 bases at J, with 11 bases between the two ends. The CDR3 reads CASSYSGARGNQPQHF. The sequenced CDR3 bases are TGTGCCAGCAGTTACTCAGGGGCGAGGGGCAATCAGCCC.